The rows below give T cell receptor beta chains drawn from one sample of a study of cytomegalovirus exposure and HLA in healthy donors. The repertoire was sequenced with immunoSEQ multiplex PCR; TCRdb's copy has only in-frame clones and lacks some. This repertoire shows some 150,000 clones, 86% found once; its top ten account for approximately 2.4%. Material: PBMCs. The receptors were sampled from a young man in good health and CMV-seropositive. The CDR3 runs from the conserved cysteine through the conserved F or W. Each record gives: J gene, clone size, V gene, D gene, CDR3 length, CDR3 DNA, CDR3 protein. A D gene is named only where the DNA matches it firmly. The size entry is marked missing in some rows and otherwise reads once, few, many or a size class.

>TRBJ2-1|NA|TRBV13|TRBD2|16
TGTGCCAGCAGCTTAGACCCGGGACTAGCGAGGAATGAGCAGTTCTTC
CASSLDPGLARNEQFF
>TRBJ2-2|NA|TRBV6-5|NA|15
TGTGCCAGCAGTTATTACAGGGGAGGTACCGGGGAGCTGTTTTTT
CASSYYRGGTGELFF
>TRBJ2-5|NA|TRBV4-1|TRBD2|18
TGCGCCAGCAGCCAAGATGAGTCGACTAGCGGGTACCAAGAGACCCAGTACTTC
CASSQDESTSGYQETQYF
>TRBJ1-1|NA|TRBV18|NA|14
TGTGCCAGCTCACCGGGACATCTGAACACTGAAGCTTTCTTT
CASSPGHLNTEAFF
>TRBJ2-1|many|TRBV4-2|TRBD2|16
TGTGCCAGCAGCCAAGATCCTAGCGGGAGCAACAATGAGCAGTTCTTC
CASSQDPSGSNNEQFF
>TRBJ2-7|NA|TRBV6-6|NA|13
TGTGCCAGCAGTTACAGCGCCTCCTACGAGCAGTACTTC
CASSYSASYEQYF
>TRBJ1-2|NA|TRBV6-5|NA|15
TGTGCCAGCACCGACCAGCGGGCCGGCGTCTATGGCTACACCTTC
CASTDQRAGVYGYTF
>TRBJ1-1|NA|TRBV19|TRBD1|15
TGTGCCAGTAGTACCTCGACAGGGGGTAGTACTGAAGCTTTCTTT
CASSTSTGGSTEAFF
>TRBJ2-5|NA|TRBV7-6|TRBD2|18
TGTGCCAGCAGCCTATTTCCCGCGCTAGCGGGAACCCAAGAGACCCAGTACTTC
CASSLFPALAGTQETQYF
>TRBJ2-7|NA|TRBV6-5|NA|11
TGTGCCAGCAGTTTTCAGGGCGAGCAGTACTTC
CASSFQGEQYF
>TRBJ1-2|NA|TRBV5-1|TRBD1|15
TGCGCCAGCAGCTTGGCGGGACAGGATTCATATGGCTACACCTTC
CASSLAGQDSYGYTF
>TRBJ2-3|NA|TRBV5-1|NA|14
TGCGCCAGCAGCTACGGAGGGGGCACAGATACGCAGTATTTT
CASSYGGGTDTQYF
>TRBJ2-7|NA|TRBV7-2|TRBD2|16
TGTGCCAGCAGCTTATTGGTTAGCGGGAGTTGGTACGAGCAGTACTTC
CASSLLVSGSWYEQYF
>TRBJ2-7|NA|TRBV9|TRBD1|15
TGTGCCAGCAGCATTTCAGGGGGCCTGGCCTACGAGCAGTACTTC
CASSISGGLAYEQYF
>TRBJ2-1|NA|TRBV27|NA|13
TGTGCCAGCAGTTTGGGAGCAACCAATGAGCAGTTCTTC
CASSLGATNEQFF
>TRBJ1-2|NA|TRBV11-2|TRBD1|15
TGTGCCAGCAGCACGTTACAGGGGGCGAACTATGGCTACACCTTC
CASSTLQGANYGYTF
>TRBJ1-4|NA|TRBV19|NA|16
TGTGCCAGTAGTATAGACGGACGCCGGGGGGATGAAAAACTGTTTTTT
CASSIDGRRGDEKLFF
>TRBJ1-2|NA|TRBV18|NA|14
TGTGCCAGCTCACGAGGTTCGGAGGGGTATGGCTACACCTTC
CASSRGSEGYGYTF
>TRBJ1-2|NA|TRBV28|NA|11
TGTGCCAGCAGTCGACTGTATGGCTACACCTTC
CASSRLYGYTF
>TRBJ2-1|few|TRBV27|NA|15
TGTGCCAGCAGTCCCCTAAGGGGCCCGGTGCATGAGCAGTTCTTC
CASSPLRGPVHEQFF
>TRBJ2-3|NA|TRBV27|TRBD1|14
TGTGCCAGCAGTTTAAACAGGGGGCAAAATACGCAGTATTTT
CASSLNRGQNTQYF
>TRBJ2-5|NA|TRBV10-3|TRBD1|12
TGTGCCATCAGTGGACAGGGGGAGACCCAGTACTTC
CAISGQGETQYF
>TRBJ2-1|NA|TRBV6-5|NA|13
TGTGCCAGCAGTTTATTAACAGGTTACGAGCAGTTCTTC
CASSLLTGYEQFF
>TRBJ2-7|NA|TRBV13|NA|14
TGTGCCAGCAGCTTAGGGGGCGCCGCCTACGAGCAGTACTTC
CASSLGGAAYEQYF
>TRBJ2-7|few|TRBV2|TRBD1|13
TGTGCCAGCGACAGGGTTCTAAGCTACGAGCAGTACTTC
CASDRVLSYEQYF
>TRBJ2-7|once|TRBV23-1|NA|13
TGCGCCAGCAGTCAATCCCCGGGGTACGAGCAGTACTTC
CASSQSPGYEQYF
>TRBJ2-2|NA|TRBV21-1|NA|14
TGTGCCAGCCGACCCCCCAGCGAAGGCGGGGAGCTGTTTTTT
CASRPPSEGGELFF
>TRBJ2-1|NA|TRBV5-1|NA|15
TGCGCCAGCAGCTTGCAAGGGGCTACGGTCAATGAGCAGTTCTTC
CASSLQGATVNEQFF
>TRBJ1-2|NA|TRBV5-1|TRBD1|15
TGCGCCAGCAGCTTGGGGGACAGTGCGTCCTATGGCTACACCTTC
CASSLGDSASYGYTF
>TRBJ2-7|NA|TRBV5-6|TRBD1|16
TGTGCCAGCAGCCTAGGGACAGGCCCGAACTCCTACGAGCAGTACTTC
CASSLGTGPNSYEQYF
>TRBJ2-2|NA|TRBV5-1|TRBD1|15
TGCGCCAGCAGCTTAGGACAGGGGAACACCGGGGAGCTGTTTTTT
CASSLGQGNTGELFF
>TRBJ2-5|NA|TRBV5-8|NA|13
TGTGCCAGCGGGCTTTCGGGGGAAGAGACCCAGTACTTC
CASGLSGEETQYF
>TRBJ2-3|NA|TRBV7-9|NA|13
TGTGCCAGCAGCTTAGATCAGGGAGATACGCAGTATTTT
CASSLDQGDTQYF
>TRBJ2-7|once|TRBV27|TRBD2|16
TGTGCCAGCAGTCCACCCGGGACTAGTGGCCTCTACGAGCAGTACTTC
CASSPPGTSGLYEQYF
>TRBJ1-4|NA|TRBV7-9|NA|14
TGTGCCAGCAGTCCAGAGGGCTTTAATGAAAAACTGTTTTTT
CASSPEGFNEKLFF
>TRBJ2-5|NA|TRBV11-3|NA|13
TGTGCCAGCAGCTTAAGTGCGCAAGAGACCCAGTACTTC
CASSLSAQETQYF
>TRBJ2-5|NA|TRBV6-5|TRBD1|15
TGTGCCAGCAGTTACTCCGGGACAGGGGACGTGACCCAGTACTTC
CASSYSGTGDVTQYF
>TRBJ1-5|NA|TRBV27|NA|16
TGTGCCAGCAGCCCAGTGGGGCGTTTGAGCAATCAGCCCCAGCATTTT
CASSPVGRLSNQPQHF
>TRBJ1-1|NA|TRBV2|TRBD1|14
TGTGCCAGTCTTGTCGGGGACAGGAACACTGAAGCTTTCTTT
CASLVGDRNTEAFF
>TRBJ1-2|NA|TRBV20-1|NA|11
TGCAGTGCTAGGAACAGCTATGGCTACACCTTC
CSARNSYGYTF
>TRBJ2-1|NA|TRBV7-2|NA|16
TGTGCCAGCAGCTTGGATAGCGGCCTTTCCTACAATGAGCAGTTCTTC
CASSLDSGLSYNEQFF
>TRBJ1-1|NA|TRBV10-3|TRBD1|13
TGTGCCTATGGCGGACAGGGAGGGATTGAAGCTTTCTTT
CAYGGQGGIEAFF
>TRBJ1-2|NA|TRBV10-3|TRBD1|15
TGTGCCATCAGTTTGGGGGACAGGGGTAACTATGGCTACACCTTC
CAISLGDRGNYGYTF
>TRBJ1-3|NA|TRBV27|NA|13
TGTGCCAGCAGTTCCCAGTCAGGAAACACCATATATTTT
CASSSQSGNTIYF
>TRBJ2-7|NA|TRBV7-8|TRBD2|15
TGTGCCAGCAGCATCGCAGGCGGGAGCGCGTACGAGCAGTACTTC
CASSIAGGSAYEQYF